The clone carrying this TCR beta chain was found many times. Antigen: not known. The data were obtained in a study of early T cells in non-severe SARS-CoV-2 infection. Overall study: Investigators sequenced bulk RNA drawn from unsorted whole blood, and chains remained unpaired.

Overall study results and limits: Sequences matched to VDJdb favored anti-spike CD8 responses, while private and CD4 specificities were missed.

Unique molecular identifiers (one per individual cDNA molecule) were attached. TCRdb processed the 5' RACE reads anew with MiXCR; each CDR3 protein has one entry. The repertoire consists of about 52,000 distinct CDR3 sequences, with 11% occurring once and the leading ten covering about 10%. This TCR came from an adult who was a healthcare worker with PCR-confirmed SARS-CoV-2 infection or an uninfected control (not recorded which). What was sequenced was whole blood.

Here the CDR3 DNA reads TGTGCCAGCAGCAAAGCTATTTCCACTGAAGCTTTCTTT. This sequence encodes CASSKAISTEAFF. The chain employs TRBV21-1 and TRBJ1-1. TRBV21-1 is deemed a pseudogene. This CDR3 contains 13 residues.